Following are 32 T cell receptor beta chains from one sample sequenced in a study of control samples from healthy donors and cancer patients. Assay: immunoSEQ multiplex PCR; the TCRdb copy retains only in-frame clones and omits some. The sample holds about 120,000 clones; 88% are singletons and the top ten take 2% to 2.5%. Sequenced input: blood. Every receptor here comes from a woman in her seventies in good health.

This chain links TRBV6-2 or TRBV6-3 with TRBJ1-2; no clear D gene. Trimming shortened V by 0 bases and J by 1 base, and 6 bases separated the two germline ends. Germline CDR1 is MNHEY and CDR2 is SVGEGT. The CDR3 length is 14 residues. The CDR3 region is CASSYSTDNYGYTF. In DNA form, the CDR3 reads TGTGCCAGCAGTTACTCGACGGATAACTATGGCTACACCTTC.

The chain has TRBV2 and TRBJ2-3; no definite D call. The V and J ends lost 2 bases and 6 bases respectively, with 6 bases between them. The CDR3 totals 12 residues. Germline V gene data show CDR1 as SNHLY and CDR2 as FYNNEI. CDR3 loop: CASSETSDTQYF. CDR3 in DNA: TGTGCCAGCAGTGAAACATCCGATACGCAGTATTTT.

This clone occurred once. This chain uses TRBV3-1 (or the pseudogene TRBV3-2) with TRBJ2-5, with TRBD2 matching 10 bases. J was trimmed by 2 bases and V by 3 bases; bases with no gene match: 3. The CDR3 is made up of 15 amino acids. Germline V gene data show CDR1 as LGHDT and CDR2 as YNNKEL (reference sequence). Here the CDR3 reads CASSHERGGQETQYF. CDR3 coding DNA: TGTGCCAGCAGCCATGAGCGGGGGGGACAAGAGACCCAGTACTTC.

The chain employs TRBV7-3 and TRBJ1-4; D not certain. V lost 5 bases and J 4 bases, leaving 14 bases between the germline ends. The CDR3 covers 15 residues. The germline gives CDR1 SGHTA, CDR2 FQGTGA. DNA for the CDR3: TGTGCCAGCAGCCCCAGAGAGTTTTTTAATGAAAAACTGTTTTTT. Its protein product is CASSPREFFNEKLFF. The full variable domain, with the rest looked up from reference TRBV7-3 and TRBJ1-4, is GAGVSQTPSNKVTEKGKYVELRCDPISGHTALYWYRQSLGQGPEFLIYFQGTGAADDSGLPNDRFFAVRPEGSVSTLKIQRTERGDSAVYLCASSPREFFNEKLFFGSGTQLSVL.

In DNA form, the CDR3 reads TGTGCCAGCAGCCAATTGGGACTAGCGGGGGGCCTCACAGATACGCAGTATTTT. It is translated as CASSQLGLAGGLTDTQYF. The chain uses TRBV3-1 (or the pseudogene TRBV3-2) and TRBJ2-3; 15 bases match TRBD2. The germline CDR1 and CDR2 sequences are LGHDT and YNNKEL (reference sequence). V was pared by 2 bases and J by 2 bases, with 5 bases of the junction left unmatched. The CDR3 is 18 residues long.

This clone occurred once. The chain employs TRBV11-2 and TRBJ1-1, with D uncertain. The CDR3 spans 14 residues. Deletions cut 1 base from V and 1 base from J, with 7 bases between. Germline CDR1 is SGHAT and CDR2 is FQNNGV. The CDR3 DNA reads as TGTGCCAGCAGCTTAGCAGGCGAGAACACTGAAGCTTTCTTT. Translating gives CASSLAGENTEAFF. Full variable domain (missing parts from reference TRBV11-2 and TRBJ1-1): EAGVAQSPRYKIIEKRQSVAFWCNPISGHATLYWYQQILGQGPKLLIQFQNNGVVDDSQLPKDRFSAERLKGVDSTLKIQPAKLEDSAVYLCASSLAGENTEAFFGQGTRLTVV.

V and J are TRBV4-1 and TRBJ2-5; D gene ambiguous. CDR1 and CDR2 (germline): MGHRA, YSYEKL. The CDR3 length is 13 residues. Trimming took off 0 bases at V and 3 bases at J, with 5 bases between the two ends. The CDR3 sequence is CASSQDWEETQYF. As DNA, the CDR3 is TGCGCCAGCAGCCAAGATTGGGAAGAGACCCAGTACTTC.

This rearrangement joins TRBV7-9 to TRBJ2-5, with D uncertain. The CDR3 spans 17 residues. V was cut by 5 bases and J by 0 bases, with 19 bases left in between. Germline CDR1 reads SEHNR; CDR2 reads FQNEAQ (reference sequence). The CDR3 DNA reads as TGTGCCAGCAGCCGCGGCGACTCGACCGTTTACCAAGAGACCCAGTACTTC. It codes for CASSRGDSTVYQETQYF.

DNA for the CDR3: TGTGCCACCAGCAGAGGACAGGCCTACACTGAAGCTTTCTTT. It is translated as CATSRGQAYTEAFF. V and J are TRBV15 and TRBJ1-1; tentatively, D is TRBD1 (6 bases). Germline lookup yields CDR1 LNHNV and CDR2 YYDKDF (reference sequence). CDR3 length: 14 amino acids. V lost 1 base to trimming and J lost 3 bases, with 9 bases between them.

The chain carries TRBV19 and TRBJ1-6, with D perhaps matching TRBD1 (6 bases). This CDR3 has 13 residues. Between the trimmed V and J ends, which lost 7 bases and 7 bases, there was a span of 11 bases. Germline assignment: CDR1 LNHDA and CDR2 SQIVND (reference sequence). CDR3 coding DNA: TGTGCCAGTACCACAGGGACCAATTCACCCCTCCACTTT. It is translated as CASTTGTNSPLHF.

This clone was seen a handful of times. The chain has TRBV7-8 and TRBJ1-2; D not certain. The CDR3 is made up of 12 amino acids. V was trimmed by 3 bases and J by 8 bases, leaving 10 bases between them. The germline CDR1 and CDR2 sequences are SGHVS and FQNEAQ. CDR3: CASSFTREGYTF. As DNA, the CDR3 is TGTGCCAGCAGCTTCACACGGGAAGGCTACACCTTC.

CDR3 in amino acids: CASSFDSRTEAFF. CDR3 sequence (DNA): TGCGCCAGCAGCTTCGATTCGAGAACTGAAGCTTTCTTT. The chain has TRBV5-1 and TRBJ1-1; D is uncertain. The V gene's germline CDR1 is SGHRS and CDR2 YFSETQ. Trimming took off 2 bases at V and 5 bases at J, with 10 bases between the two ends. This CDR3 is built from 13 residues.

Comment on this clone: Additional DNA sequences in this sample encode the identical CDR3. The V and J genes are TRBV3-1 (or the pseudogene TRBV3-2) and TRBJ1-1, with a possible D match to TRBD1 (6 bases). This CDR3 is built from 14 residues. Germline values: CDR1 LGHDT, CDR2 YNNKEL (reference sequence). V was cut by 3 bases and J by 2 bases, with 10 bases left in between. The CDR3: CASSHLQGNTEAFF. CDR3 nucleotides: TGTGCCAGCAGCCACTTACAGGGTAACACTGAAGCTTTCTTT.

V usage is TRBV9 and J usage is TRBJ2-5; 11 bases align to TRBD2. CDR1 is SGDLS, CDR2 YYNGEE, per germline. Trimming took 0 bases from V and 2 from J; bases not matched to a gene: 0. CDR3 size: 15 residues. In DNA, the CDR3 is TGTGCCAGCAGCGTAGCTAGCGGGGGGCAAGAGACCCAGTACTTC. Its translation is CASSVASGGQETQYF.

This clone was seen a few times. The rearrangement links TRBV9 to TRBJ1-1; D is undetermined. V lost 3 bases and J 4 bases, leaving 10 bases between the germline ends. The germline V gene encodes CDR1 SGDLS and CDR2 YYNGEE. This CDR3 has 13 residues. This CDR3 is CASSAQTLTEAFF. The CDR3 nucleotides are TGTGCCAGCAGCGCCCAGACCCTCACTGAAGCTTTCTTT.

The gene calls are TRBV6-5 and TRBJ1-3, with a weak D call TRBD1 (5 bases). CDR3 length: 12 residues. Trimming took off 2 bases at V and 7 bases at J, with 6 bases between the two ends. Germline CDR1 reads MNHEY; CDR2 reads SVGAGI. The DNA for the CDR3 is TGTGCCAGCAGTTACCCAGGGAACACCATATATTTT. It translates to CASSYPGNTIYF.

This chain uses TRBV18 with TRBJ1-2, with unresolved D. The CDR3 is 13 amino acids. V was clipped by 3 bases and J by 8 bases, with 13 bases between them. Germline lookup yields CDR1 KGHSH and CDR2 LQKENI. The CDR3 is CASSPARTGGYTF. CDR3 nucleotide sequence: TGTGCCAGCTCACCGGCAAGGACGGGAGGCTACACCTTC.

This chain uses TRBV9 with TRBJ1-2; 11 positions match TRBD1. With 4 bases clipped from V and 3 bases from J, the junction kept 2 bases outside the gene matches. Germline V lookup: CDR1 SGDLS, CDR2 YYNGEE. CDR3 size: 14 residues. The CDR3: CASSLGQGDYGYTF. As DNA, the CDR3 is TGTGCCAGCAGCTTGGGACAGGGGGACTATGGCTACACCTTC.

The CDR3 reads CASSLHHRDMDGYTF. The CDR3 DNA follows: TGTGCCAGCAGCCTCCATCACAGGGATATGGATGGCTACACCTTC. The rearrangement uses TRBV7-6 and TRBJ1-2; D is perhaps TRBD1 (6 bases). Trimming pared 5 bases from V and 6 bases from J, leaving 19 bases between. Per germline, CDR1 SGHVS and CDR2 FNYEAQ. The CDR3 has 15 residues.

The CDR3 loop is CASSPSTGGHQPQHF. CDR3 DNA sequence: TGTGCCAGCAGCCCTTCGACAGGGGGGCATCAGCCCCAGCATTTT. The V and J genes are TRBV9 and TRBJ1-5; 9 bases match TRBD1. There are 15 residues in the CDR3. J was trimmed by 5 bases and V by 4 bases; bases with no gene match: 7. Germline V CDR1 and CDR2: SGDLS, YYNGEE.

The chain has TRBV7-9 and TRBJ2-4; unclear D gene. This CDR3 is 13 amino acids long. Trimming took 1 base from V and 9 from J, leaving 10 bases between them. Per the germline V gene, CDR1 is SEHNR and CDR2 is FQNEAQ (reference sequence). In DNA, the CDR3 is TGTGCCAGCAGCTTAGAGGGATTTGGCATTCAGTACTTC. As protein: CASSLEGFGIQYF.

The chain joins TRBV7-9 to TRBJ2-3; TRBD1 matches at 9 bases. Trimming at V came to 4 bases and at J to 0 bases, leaving 2 bases not matched to a gene. The length of the CDR3 is 15 residues. From germline, CDR1 is SEHNR and CDR2 FQNEAQ (reference sequence). The CDR3 DNA follows: TGTGCCAGCAGCTCTGGACAGGGGAGCACAGATACGCAGTATTTT. It yields the protein CASSSGQGSTDTQYF.

V and J are TRBV24-1 and TRBJ1-2; D might be TRBD1 (5 bases). Trimming removed 7 bases at V and 3 bases at J, with 14 bases between. Germline V gene data show CDR1 as KGHDR and CDR2 as SFDVKD. This CDR3 comprises 14 residues. This CDR3 reads CATSISETDYGYTF. The CDR3 DNA follows: TGTGCCACCAGCATATCCGAGACAGACTATGGCTACACCTTC.

The chain is built from TRBV7-8 and TRBJ1-5; D is undetermined. Germline lookup yields CDR1 SGHVS and CDR2 FQNEAQ. The CDR3 has 15 residues. Trimming removed 8 bases from V and 0 bases from J, with 14 bases in between. CDR3 region: CASGERQISNQPQHF. CDR3 in DNA: TGTGCCAGCGGGGAAAGACAAATTAGCAATCAGCCCCAGCATTTT. The whole variable domain, filled in from reference TRBV7-8 and TRBJ1-5, reads GAGVSQSPRYKVAKRGQDVALRCDPISGHVSLFWYQQALGQGPEFLTYFQNEAQLDKSGLPSDRFFAERPEGSVSTLKIQRTQQEDSAVYLCASGERQISNQPQHFGDGTRLSIL.

V gene TRBV29-1 combines with J gene TRBJ2-5; TRBD2 aligns across 7 bases. The CDR3 loop spans 13 amino acids. CDR1 and CDR2 (germline): SQVTM, ANQGSEA. J was trimmed by 5 bases and V by 3 bases; bases with no gene match: 6. The CDR3 region is CSVERGSYETQYF. In DNA form, the CDR3 reads TGCAGCGTTGAGCGGGGGTCCTATGAGACCCAGTACTTC.

The gene calls are TRBV7-9 and TRBJ1-1; D might be TRBD1 (6 bases). The CDR3 loop spans 16 amino acids. Between the trimmed V and J ends, which lost 0 bases and 6 bases, there was a span of 17 bases. Germline CDR1 and CDR2: SEHNR and FQNEAQ (reference sequence). Here the CDR3 reads CASSLALGARSAEAFF. The CDR3 nucleotides are TGTGCCAGCAGCTTAGCGTTGGGGGCCCGCTCTGCTGAAGCTTTCTTT.

This chain links TRBV5-4 with TRBJ2-4; D may be TRBD2 (6 bases). V shed 2 bases and J shed 9 bases, with 12 bases lying between them. Germline CDR1 reads SGHNT; CDR2 reads YYREEE (reference sequence). This CDR3 has 13 residues. Here the CDR3 reads CASSFGTPGIQYF. The CDR3, as DNA: TGTGCCAGCAGCTTCGGGACTCCAGGCATTCAGTACTTC.

V is TRBV27 and J is TRBJ1-5; no firm D call. Trimming removed 6 bases at V and 2 bases at J, with 17 bases between. The length of the CDR3 is 16 residues. Germline-derived CDR1 and CDR2 are MNHEY and SMNVEV (reference sequence). The CDR3 loop is CASRLTGFQGNQPQHF. For the CDR3, the DNA is TGTGCCAGCAGGTTGACCGGGTTCCAGGGCAATCAGCCCCAGCATTTT.

The chain uses TRBV14 and TRBJ1-3, with TRBD1 identical over 8 bases. With V trimmed by 4 bases and J by 4 bases, 6 bases remained unmatched. Germline V lookup: CDR1 SGHDN, CDR2 FVKESK. This CDR3 is 15 amino acids long. CDR3 nucleotide sequence: TGTGCCAGCAGCCTTCAAGGGACAGGCGGAAACACCATATATTTT. This gives the protein CASSLQGTGGNTIYF.

This sequence joins TRBV11-3 and TRBJ1-1; 8 nucleotides match TRBD1. The CDR3 runs to 15 residues. In germline, CDR1 is SGHNT, CDR2 YENEEA. The V gene end was trimmed by 4 bases and the J gene end by 1 base; junction bases not matched to a gene: 5. The CDR3 loop reads CASSYGQGENTEAFF. The CDR3 DNA is TGTGCCAGCAGCTACGGACAGGGCGAGAACACTGAAGCTTTCTTT.

The chain recombines TRBV5-4 with TRBJ1-4; D remains ambiguous. Germline-derived CDR1 and CDR2 are SGHNT and YYREEE (reference sequence). The germline V and J ends were trimmed by 4 bases and 6 bases, with 19 bases remaining between them. There are 16 residues in the CDR3. CDR3 loop: CASSSGAGPGDEKLFF. The CDR3 DNA follows: TGTGCCAGCAGCAGTGGAGCCGGCCCGGGTGATGAAAAACTGTTTTTT.

The V gene is TRBV21-1, the J gene TRBJ2-5; the DNA was not used to check the table's D call, TRBD1. TRBV21-1 is listed as a pseudogene. The CDR3 consists of 17 residues. DNA of the CDR3: TGTGCCAGCAGCGGAGAATCCCGGGACAGGGGCCAAGAGACCCAGTACTTC. Protein: CASSGESRDRGQETQYF.